Included here is one T cell receptor beta chain sequence, with context. The target of this receptor is not known. Qualities for individual bases were not recorded, and no much larger clone is one base off. V ends up 6 bases short and J 4 bases short, with an unmatched junction base count of 14. The CDR3 numbers 16 residues from cysteine through phenylalanine. The sequence is cut down to CDR3 DNA, 48 bases in frame from base 1. According to the germline V gene, CDR1 reads MNHNS and CDR2 reads SASEGT. These data originate in a study of regulatory T cells in long-lasting Graves disease (dated by TCRdb to 2020 to 2022). Some background on the complete study: Newly diagnosed Graves' disease patients had taken antithyroid drugs for less than 3 months. Peripheral blood TCR sequencing and RNA sequencing compared persistent Graves' disease patients with newly diagnosed Graves' disease patients. The study was registered as a clinical trial and conducted in China. A total of approximately 35 samples were covered by TCR sequencing, comprising approximately 13 persistent and around 20 newly diagnosed Graves' disease patients.

The meaning of the sample's time point label: newly diagnosed GD, antithyroid drugs for less than 3 months. For both TCR sequencing and RNA sequencing, RNA was extracted from PBMCs using TRIzol. Graves' disease was diagnosed according to American Thyroid Association guidelines. Patients for the study were recruited at an endocrinology department in Xi'an, China. From each patient, approximately 9 milliliters of peripheral blood was collected into an EDTA anticoagulant tube. Ficoll Paque Plus density gradient separation was used to isolate PBMCs, and no additional T cell sorting was done. An Agilent 2100 Bioanalyzer and agarose gel were used to check RNA quality, and a NanoDrop 2000 was used to measure RNA concentration. The paper as a whole reports these results and caveats: TRBV28, TRBJ1-2 and TRBJ2-5 were preferentially used in persistent disease, while TRBV20-1 and TRBJ2-1 were favored in newly diagnosed disease. The authors noted that the small sample size was a limitation that may lower accuracy. Sequencing and analysis were limited to the TCR beta chain. Because the primary lesion, thyroid tissue, could not be accessed, the study looked at peripheral blood alone. Patients with persistent disease shared more public clonotypes (around 2,500) than newly diagnosed patients did (nearly 1,000). Compared with newly diagnosed patients, persistent Graves' disease patients had lower TCR Shannon entropy and fewer highly expanded clones, which suggests clonal expansion.

Libraries were made using multiplex PCR. Sequencing was performed on an Illumina HiSeq 4000. iRepertoire HTBI primers and Arm-PCR amplification of CDR3 regions were used to construct TCR beta libraries. Gel purification was performed on PCR products prior to sequencing. As for the original processing: Gene usage analysis of CDR3 amino acid clonotypes relied on the 55 to 80 TRBV and 13 to 15 TRBJ segments identified across samples. COPE and FqMerger were used to merge filtered high-quality paired reads into contigs. BLAST was used to align contigs to IMGT TRBV, TRBD and TRBJ reference genes, and CDR3 was defined according to IMGT. Clonotypes above 0.1% frequency were classified as highly expanded clones. Shannon entropy served as the measure of repertoire diversity, while the Gini coefficient captured V-J evenness. A clonotype was considered public if more than one individual shared it. The raw public data were reprocessed by TCRdb itself: fastp quality trimming at Q25, MiXCR clonotype calling, in-frame beta chains only. Rows matching on CDR3 protein sequence are summarized as one entry with the most common DNA and genes. These V and J calls are TCRdb output, not the study's own analysis. The sample table lists 350,000 to 450,000 distinct CDR3 sequences, approximately 10% of them with a count of one. About 19% of the sample is held by the ten biggest clonotypes.

The same sample was also used in a study of T cells in Graves' hyperthyroidism and ophthalmopathy. As that second paper reports: Graves' hyperthyroidism was defined as stable when no progression to ophthalmopathy occurred over 18 months of follow-up. Hyperthyroidism patients were newly diagnosed, had a disease duration of under 2 months, and were aged 18 to 65 years. The study excluded patients with uncontrolled infections, other autoimmune diseases, pregnancy or lactation. Diagnoses were established on the basis of clinical symptoms, serum thyroxine and TRAb, thyroid ultrasound, and orbital computed tomography. The first round of RT-PCR for the TCR CDR3 was performed with the HTBI primer set and the Qiagen OneStep RT-PCR kit. Most expanded thyroid clonotypes (frequency above 0.001) were also detected in blood, a finding suggesting that blood repertoires may reflect thyroid immune responses. Ophthalmopathy was separated from stable hyperthyroidism by a 13 V-J signature model, with around 90% sensitivity and 81% to 83% specificity obtained in cross-validation and 80%/75% obtained in testing. In validation, progression to ophthalmopathy was predicted by the model with around 70% sensitivity and approximately 78% specificity, a median of approximately 6.5 months before onset. To identify distinguishing TCR V-J signatures, a discovery cohort of 95 to 100 patients was used, comprising 43 with Graves' ophthalmopathy and 57 with stable Graves' hyperthyroidism. Prospective prediction of ophthalmopathy was tested in an independent validation cohort of fewer than 20 hyperthyroidism patients and approximately 17 patients who later progressed to ophthalmopathy. For training and testing, the 100 or so patients in the discovery cohort were randomly divided in a 7:3 ratio. The study also compared thyroid tissue and blood T-cell repertoires from about 6 Graves' hyperthyroidism patients. After sampling, hyperthyroidism patients received methimazole starting at 30 mg daily, and ophthalmopathy patients received high-dose intravenous methylprednisolone. Libraries were constructed in a second round of multiplex PCR, after which size selection and purification were performed. The libraries were sequenced on an Illumina HiSeq2000 using paired-end 100 bp reads. SOAPnuke was used to process the raw data, with reads discarded if the reads contained adapters or uncalled bases, had a mean Phred below 15, or lacked an exact constant-primer or identifier match. COPE v1.2.5 was used to merge the high-quality paired reads, and each unique nucleotide sequence was defined as a clonotype. Clonotypes were aligned to IMGT TRBV, TRBD and TRBJ reference segments using MiTCR v1.1. The analysis included only V-J combinations with a frequency above 0.0001, which together covered more than 98% of the repertoires. A TCS score was defined as the ratio between F50 (clonal expansion) and ExV (chaos), using BLOSUM62-based TCRdist between CDR3 peptides within each V-J. Welch's t-statistics and random forest reduced 450 to 600 V-J features to about 12, which were used in a naive Bayes classifier (R e1071). No statistical method was used to fix the sample size in advance, and group allocation was not hidden from the investigators. The paper reports TCR Vbeta CDR3 sequencing of about 140 peripheral blood samples: 43 ophthalmopathy, some 80 hyperthyroidism and around 17 progressor patients.

The sequences come from peripheral blood mononuclear cells (PBMCs), collected at new diagnosis, from a patient treated with antithyroid drugs. The receptor was derived from a woman aged 18-29 years with Graves disease. Donor details come from another sample of the same person, matched by shared clones. The chain was built from TRBV6-1 and TRBJ1-2; 7 middle bases align to TRBD1. The encoded CDR3 is CASSPEGALLFYGYTF. The nucleotide sequence is given as TGTGCCAGCAGCCCAGAGGGGGCCCTACTCTTCTATGGCTACACCTTC.